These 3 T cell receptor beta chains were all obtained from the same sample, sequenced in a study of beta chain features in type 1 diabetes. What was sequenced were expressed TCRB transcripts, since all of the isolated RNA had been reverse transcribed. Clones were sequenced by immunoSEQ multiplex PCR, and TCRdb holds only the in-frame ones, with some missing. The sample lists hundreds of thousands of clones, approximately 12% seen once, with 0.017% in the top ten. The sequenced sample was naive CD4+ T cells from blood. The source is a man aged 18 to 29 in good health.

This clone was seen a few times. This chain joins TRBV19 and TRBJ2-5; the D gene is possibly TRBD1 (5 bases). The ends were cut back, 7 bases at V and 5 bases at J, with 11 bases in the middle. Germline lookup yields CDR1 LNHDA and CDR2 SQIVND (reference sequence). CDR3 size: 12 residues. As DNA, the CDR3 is TGTGCCAGTAAAGACAGAAAGGAGACCCAGTACTTC. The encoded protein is CASKDRKETQYF.

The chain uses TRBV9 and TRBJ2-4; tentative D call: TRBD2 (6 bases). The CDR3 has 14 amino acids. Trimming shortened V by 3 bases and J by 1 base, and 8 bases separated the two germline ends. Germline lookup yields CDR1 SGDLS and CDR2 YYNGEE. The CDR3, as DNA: TGTGCCAGCAGCGCGGAGGGGGCCAAAAACATTCAGTACTTC. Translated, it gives CASSAEGAKNIQYF.

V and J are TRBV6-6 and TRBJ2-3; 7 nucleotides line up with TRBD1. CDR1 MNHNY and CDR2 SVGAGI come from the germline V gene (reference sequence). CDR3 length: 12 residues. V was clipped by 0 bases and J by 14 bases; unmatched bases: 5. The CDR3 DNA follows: TGTGCCAGCAGTTACTCCGACAGGGTGGTGTATTTT. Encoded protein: CASSYSDRVVYF.